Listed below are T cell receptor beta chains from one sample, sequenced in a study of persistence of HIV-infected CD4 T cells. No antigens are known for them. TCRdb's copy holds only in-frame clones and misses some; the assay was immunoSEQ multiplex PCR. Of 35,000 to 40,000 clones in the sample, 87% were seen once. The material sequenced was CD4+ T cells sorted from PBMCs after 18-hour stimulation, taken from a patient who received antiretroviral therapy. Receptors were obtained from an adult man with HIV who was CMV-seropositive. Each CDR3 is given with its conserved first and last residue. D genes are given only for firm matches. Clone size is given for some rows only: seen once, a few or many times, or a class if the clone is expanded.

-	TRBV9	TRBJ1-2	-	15	CASSPHTTSPWGYTF	TGTGCCAGCAGCCCCCACACCACTTCCCCTTGGGGCTACACCTTC
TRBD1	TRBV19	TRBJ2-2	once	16	CASARQGIANTGELFF	TGTGCCAGTGCTCGACAGGGCATCGCGAACACCGGGGAGCTGTTTTTT
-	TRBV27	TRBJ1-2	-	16	CAIQEGSSSPNYGYTF	TGTGCCATCCAAGAAGGATCCAGTAGCCCTAACTATGGCTACACCTTC
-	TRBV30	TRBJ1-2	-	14	CAWSQTSGYYGYTF	TGTGCCTGGAGTCAAACCTCCGGGTACTATGGCTACACCTTC
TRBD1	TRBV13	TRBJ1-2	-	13	CASVDRDDYGYTF	TGTGCCAGTGTGGACAGGGATGACTATGGCTACACCTTC
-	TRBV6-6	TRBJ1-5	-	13	CASSRDGNQPQHF	TGTGCCAGCAGCAGGGATGGCAATCAGCCCCAGCATTTT
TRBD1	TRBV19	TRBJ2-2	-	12	CASDRVPGELFF	TGTGCCAGCGACAGGGTCCCCGGGGAGCTGTTTTTT
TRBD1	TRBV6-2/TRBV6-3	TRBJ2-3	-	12	CASSRDRDTQYF	TGTGCCAGCAGTAGAGACAGGGACACGCAGTATTTT
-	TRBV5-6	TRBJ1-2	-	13	CASSLGQDSGYTF	TGTGCCAGCAGCTTGGGGCAGGACAGCGGCTACACCTTC
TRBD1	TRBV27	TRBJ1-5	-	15	CASSRSGQDNQPQHF	TGTGCCAGCAGCCGATCGGGACAGGACAATCAGCCCCAGCATTTT
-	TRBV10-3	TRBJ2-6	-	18	CAISESGAGRSGANVLTF	TGTGCCATCAGTGAGTCGGGAGCAGGGCGGTCTGGGGCCAACGTCCTGACTTTC
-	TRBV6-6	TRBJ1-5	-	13	CASSLSGNQPQHF	TGTGCCAGCAGTTTGTCAGGTAACCAGCCCCAGCATTTT
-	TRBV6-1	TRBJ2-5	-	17	CASSEALRGGTGETQYF	TGTGCCAGCAGTGAAGCGCTTCGGGGCGGGACTGGAGAGACCCAGTACTTC
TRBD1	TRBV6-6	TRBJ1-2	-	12	CASSNDRDGYTF	TGTGCCAGCAGTAACGACAGGGATGGCTACACCTTC
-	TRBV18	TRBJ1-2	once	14	CASSPPTGQWVSTF	TGTGCCAGCTCACCACCGACGGGACAATGGGTATCCACCTTC